This TCR beta chain was recorded in a study of T-cell reconstitution after alpha-beta-depleted transplantation in children. Findings and caveats of the study: Roughly two months post-transplant, alpha-beta T cells reportedly originated from several hundred graft clones that had expanded.

CDR1 and CDR2 from the germline V gene are GTSNPN and SVGIG (reference sequence). Trimming stripped 5 bases from V and 0 bases from J, with 5 bases between. The CDR3 sequence is 13 residues long. On this clonotype: Its cognate antigen is unknown.

As it was prepared, the TCRbeta library received unique molecular identifiers. TCRdb redid the calling of the PCR reads with MiXCR, one entry per CDR3 protein. The table has approximately 650,000 distinct CDR3 sequences, around 13% seen once; the top ten hold 0.79%. The sample was PBMCs, taken before TCRalphabeta/CD19-depleted stem cell transplant. The sequence was obtained from a girl aged 2 to 10 with congenital amegakaryocytic thrombocytopenia, due to receive a stem cell transplant. The chain links TRBV30 to TRBJ2-6; no firm D call. The CDR3 reads CAWAYSGANVLTF. The DNA for the CDR3 is TGTGCCTGGGCCTACTCTGGGGCCAACGTCCTGACTTTC.